Shown below are 26 T cell receptor beta chains from a single sample sequenced in a study of naive and memory T cell subsets. Both TRBC1 and TRBC2 were covered by a beta constant-region primer of two equimolar oligonucleotides. TCRdb reanalysed the UMI-ligation and nested PCR reads using MiXCR and keeps one entry per CDR3 protein. Here the sample spans 130,000 to 150,000 distinct CDR3 sequences, approximately 15% being singletons. Sequenced input: naive CD4+ T cells from blood. These receptors originate from a human donor in good health.

CDR3 in amino acids: CASSPTLGQGGEKLFF. As DNA, the CDR3 is TGTGCCAGCAGTCCGACTCTGGGACAGGGTGGGGAAAAACTGTTTTTT. This chain joins TRBV28 and TRBJ1-4; 9 bases map to TRBD1. The CDR3 is made up of 16 amino acids. V lost 5 bases to trimming and J lost 8 bases; unmatched junction nucleotides: 12. CDR1 and CDR2 from the germline V gene are MDHEN and SYDVKM.

This sequence joins TRBV6-2 or TRBV6-3 and TRBJ2-1; 10 positions match TRBD2. The V and J ends lost 2 bases and 6 bases, in that order; junction bases with no gene match: 7. Germline V gene sequence: CDR1 MNHEY, CDR2 SVGEGT. This CDR3 has 16 residues. The CDR3 sequence is CASSYGTSGNSNEQFF. The CDR3 region has the DNA TGTGCCAGCAGTTACGGCACTAGCGGGAACTCCAATGAGCAGTTCTTC.

This clonotype came up many times. The chain links TRBV5-1 to TRBJ2-3; no definite D call. With 0 bases removed from V and 4 bases from J, the gap between germline ends came to 6 bases. There are 13 residues in the CDR3. Germline values: CDR1 SGHRS, CDR2 YFSETQ. CDR3 sequence (DNA): TGCGCCAGCAGCTTGGCCCTAGCAGATACGCAGTATTTT. Its translation: CASSLALADTQYF. Full variable domain (outside the CDR3, taken from reference TRBV5-1 and TRBJ2-3): KAGVTQTPRYLIKTRGQQVTLSCSPISGHRSVSWYQQTPGQGLQFLFEYFSETQRNKGNFPGRFSGRQFSNSRSEMNVSTLELGDSALYLCASSLALADTQYFGPGTRLTVL.

The rearrangement links TRBV19 to TRBJ1-5; D remains ambiguous. The germline CDR1 and CDR2 sequences are LNHDA and SQIVND (reference sequence). The length of the CDR3 is 14 residues. Trimming removed 3 bases at V and 8 bases at J, with 14 bases between. CDR3 sequence (DNA): TGTGCCAGTAGTATTTCCCCACCCGGAGAGCCCCAGCATTTT. The encoded protein is CASSISPPGEPQHF.

The table lists this clonotype with a few counts. The CDR3 protein is CSAPNVKIKNIQYF. The CDR3 DNA follows: TGCAGTGCTCCGAACGTGAAGATTAAAAACATTCAGTACTTC. The chain is built from TRBV20-1 and TRBJ2-4; D not resolved. V gave up 5 bases and J gave up 4 bases, with 15 bases separating them. The CDR3 has 14 amino acids. Germline V lookup: CDR1 DFQATT, CDR2 SNEGSKA (reference sequence).

The rearrangement links TRBV4-2 to TRBJ2-7; D call uncertain. The CDR3 runs 12 residues. V shed 0 bases and J shed 5 bases, with 5 bases lying between them. Germline V gene data show CDR1 as LGHNA and CDR2 as YNFKEQ. The CDR3 DNA reads TGTGCCAGCAGCCAAGACTTCGACGAGCAGTACTTC. Translated: CASSQDFDEQYF.

CDR3 sequence reads: CSAGGGTEAFF. The CDR3, as DNA: TGCAGTGCGGGGGGAGGAACTGAAGCTTTCTTT. The genes are TRBV20-1 and TRBJ1-1; TRBD1 is a possible D gene (5 bases). The ends were cut back, 6 bases at V and 5 bases at J, with 10 bases in the middle. The CDR3 consists of 11 residues. Germline loops: CDR1 DFQATT, CDR2 SNEGSKA (reference sequence).

This CDR3 is CATSDSLVEQFF. DNA of the CDR3: TGTGCCACCAGTGATTCACTTGTTGAGCAGTTCTTC. J is TRBJ2-1 and V is TRBV24-1, with no clear D. V was trimmed by 2 bases and J by 9 bases, leaving 7 bases between them. The CDR3 runs 12 residues. Germline CDR1 reads KGHDR; CDR2 reads SFDVKD.

V is TRBV12-3 or TRBV12-4 and J is TRBJ2-1; TRBD2 matches 8 bases. The CDR3 is 16 residues long. V was clipped by 1 base and J by 9 bases; unmatched bases: 11. CDR3 in amino acids: CASSLGVGTRVVEQFF. The CDR3 DNA sequence: TGTGCCAGCAGTTTAGGGGTCGGGACTAGGGTGGTTGAGCAGTTCTTC.

This clonotype showed up just a few times. The J gene is TRBJ2-2, the V gene TRBV5-4; no reliable D call. The germline V gene encodes CDR1 SGHNT and CDR2 YYREEE (reference sequence). V was trimmed by 1 base and J by 0 bases, leaving 10 bases between them. The CDR3 totals 16 residues. CDR3 loop: CASSLRPQANTGELFF. CDR3 bases: TGTGCCAGCAGCTTGCGTCCTCAGGCGAACACCGGGGAGCTGTTTTTT.

The genes are TRBV7-3 and TRBJ1-6; 10 nucleotides line up with TRBD1. CDR3 length equals 16 residues. With V trimmed by 5 bases and J by 7 bases, 8 bases remained unmatched. The V gene's germline CDR1 is SGHTA and CDR2 FQGTGA. CDR3 loop: CASSLTGTGVNSPLHF. DNA for the CDR3: TGTGCCAGCAGCCTCACCGGGACAGGGGTGAATTCACCCCTCCACTTT.

V usage is TRBV10-3 and J usage is TRBJ2-3, with TRBD1 matching over 9 bases. The V gene end was trimmed by 5 bases and the J gene end by 3 bases; junction bases not matched to a gene: 6. The CDR3 has 15 residues. Germline assignment: CDR1 ENHRY and CDR2 SYGVKD. The CDR3 DNA is TGTGCCATCAGTTCCGGGACAGGGTTGACAGATACGCAGTATTTT. Translating it yields CAISSGTGLTDTQYF.

The chain links TRBV28 to TRBJ2-2; 8 bases fit TRBD2. V lost 4 bases, J lost 3 bases, and 4 bases stayed unmatched. Germline CDR1 is MDHEN and CDR2 is SYDVKM. CDR3 length: 15 residues. CDR3: CASSSTSAYTGELFF. The CDR3 bases are TGTGCCAGCAGTTCGACTAGCGCCTACACCGGGGAGCTGTTTTTT. Full variable domain (remainder filled in from reference TRBV28 and TRBJ2-2): DVKVTQSSRYLVKRTGEKVFLECVQDMDHENMFWYRQDPGLGLRLIYFSYDVKMKEKGDIPEGYSVSREKKERFSLILESASTNQTSMYLCASSSTSAYTGELFFGEGSRLTVL.

The sample holds a few counts of this clonotype. The genes are TRBV18 and TRBJ2-3, with 13 positions matching TRBD2. The germline gives CDR1 KGHSH, CDR2 LQKENI. Losses at the gene ends were 2 bases for V and 6 bases for J; bases not matched to a gene: 5. The CDR3 is made up of 16 amino acids. The CDR3 nucleotides read TGTGCCAGCTCACCAGGACTAGCGGGAGCTGGTGATACGCAGTATTTT. Its translation: CASSPGLAGAGDTQYF.

The sample holds a few counts of this clonotype. The chain is built from TRBV7-9 and TRBJ2-1, with 11 positions matching TRBD2. The CDR3 covers 17 residues. After removal of 4 bases from V and 7 bases from J, the junction contained 12 bases not matched to a gene. The V gene's germline CDR1 is SEHNR and CDR2 FQNEAQ (reference sequence). The CDR3 nucleotides are TGTGCCAGCAGCTCGATAGCGGGAGGGCCCAGTCATAATGAGCAGTTCTTC. Protein product: CASSSIAGGPSHNEQFF.

J is TRBJ2-7 and V is TRBV21-1. TRBV21-1 is a documented pseudogene. This CDR3 has 11 residues. CDR3 region: CASSKDGEQYF. The CDR3 region has the DNA TGTGCCAGCAGCAAAGACGGGGAGCAGTACTTC.

The rearrangement links TRBV12-3 or TRBV12-4 to TRBJ1-5, with a weak D call TRBD1 (5 bases). The CDR3 covers 13 residues. V dropped 2 bases and J dropped 4 bases, with 6 bases sitting between them. The CDR3, as DNA: TGTGCCAGCAGTTTATGGGGGAATCAGCCCCAGCATTTT. Its translation: CASSLWGNQPQHF.

The chain employs TRBV28 and TRBJ2-7; D not certain. This CDR3 region has 12 residues. V was shortened by 2 bases and J by 7 bases, with 9 bases between the two germline ends. Germline V gene data show CDR1 as MDHEN and CDR2 as SYDVKM. CDR3 nucleotide sequence: TGTGCCAGCAGTTTAGCCTCGAGGGAGCAGTACTTC. Protein sequence: CASSLASREQYF.

The J gene is TRBJ1-1, the V gene TRBV6-4, with D tentatively TRBD1 (6 bases). The CDR3 is 13 amino acids. The germline CDR1 and CDR2 sequences are MRHNA and SNTAGT. V was cut by 5 bases and J by 6 bases, with 13 bases left in between. The chain's CDR3 is CASSLGTSAEAFF. DNA of the CDR3: TGTGCCAGCAGTTTGGGGACATCAGCTGAAGCTTTCTTT.

The chain combines TRBV27 with TRBJ2-7; perhaps TRBD1 as D (6 bases). The CDR3 sequence is 15 residues long. The germline V gene encodes CDR1 MNHEY and CDR2 SMNVEV (reference sequence). V was trimmed by 3 bases and J by 3 bases, leaving 15 bases between them. The CDR3 DNA reads TGTGCCAGCAGTTTCCGTGGGGGCTTAGGCTACGAGCAGTACTTC. Encoded protein: CASSFRGGLGYEQYF.

The chain joins TRBV2 to TRBJ1-6, with D unresolved. Trimming took 4 bases from V and 7 from J, leaving 8 bases between them. Germline CDR1 SNHLY, CDR2 FYNNEI. The CDR3 runs to 13 residues. The CDR3 nucleotides read TGTGCCAGCAGTGTCGGGGAGAATTCACCCCTCCACTTT. Protein product: CASSVGENSPLHF.

This clonotype showed up just a few times. The rearrangement links TRBV7-9 to TRBJ2-7, with TRBD1 matching 8 bases. Looked up from germline, CDR1 is SEHNR and CDR2 is FQNEAQ (reference sequence). There are 15 residues in the CDR3. V shed 7 bases, J shed 0 bases, and the junction held 8 bases outside the gene matches. The CDR3 spells CASTKGQDFSYEQYF. CDR3 coding DNA: TGTGCCAGCACCAAGGGACAGGACTTCTCCTACGAGCAGTACTTC.

In this sample, this clonotype turned up a few times. V usage is TRBV18 and J usage is TRBJ2-4; 8 bases are a match to TRBD2. After removal of 2 bases from V and 0 bases from J, the junction contained 6 bases not matched to a gene. The CDR3 sequence is 17 residues long. CDR1 KGHSH and CDR2 LQKENI come from the germline V gene. This CDR3 is CASSPSALAGAKNIQYF. DNA of the CDR3: TGTGCCAGCTCACCATCCGCTCTAGCGGGAGCCAAAAACATTCAGTACTTC.

J is TRBJ2-7 and V is TRBV7-2; no reliable D call. The CDR3 is made up of 14 amino acids. V lost 6 bases and J lost 0, with 12 bases in between. Per the germline V gene, CDR1 is SGHTA and CDR2 is FQGNSA. This chain's CDR3 is CASSSGPSSYEQYF. The CDR3 bases are TGTGCCAGCAGTTCCGGGCCTAGCTCCTACGAGCAGTACTTC. Using reference TRBV7-2 and TRBJ2-7 for the parts outside the CDR3, the full variable domain is GAGVSQSPSNKVTEKGKDVELRCDPISGHTALYWYRQSLGQGLEFLIYFQGNSAPDKSGLPSDRFSAERTGGSVSTLTIQRTQQEDSAVYLCASSSGPSSYEQYFGPGTRLTVT.

This sequence joins TRBV5-4 and TRBJ2-5, with TRBD2 matching over 11 bases. With V trimmed by 0 bases and J by 5 bases, 3 bases remained unmatched. The CDR3 has 15 residues. The germline V gene encodes CDR1 SGHNT and CDR2 YYREEE (reference sequence). The chain's CDR3 is CASSLGGLAEETQYF. Written as DNA, the CDR3 is TGTGCCAGCAGCTTGGGGGGACTAGCGGAGGAGACCCAGTACTTC.

There are a few counts of this clonotype. J is TRBJ1-6 and V is TRBV6-5; TRBD1 matches 7 bases. CDR3 length: 14 residues. V lost 0 bases to trimming and J lost 9 bases; unmatched junction nucleotides: 2. The germline gives CDR1 MNHEY, CDR2 SVGAGI. CDR3 loop: CASSYSDRPSPLHF. CDR3 sequence (DNA): TGTGCCAGCAGTTACTCGGACAGGCCTTCACCCCTCCACTTT.